Sequencing of this T cell receptor (beta chain) was carried out in a study of cytomegalovirus exposure and HLA in healthy donors. Study-level findings and limits: Across HLA loci, a later analysis found differing TCR association rates, with DRB1 most and HLA-C fewest. The study labeled 164 TCR beta chains cytomegalovirus-associated.

The donors were healthy bone marrow donors. Germline V CDR1 and CDR2: SGHVS, FQNEAQ. With V trimmed by 2 bases and J by 2 bases, 2 bases remained unmatched. The CDR3 is made up of 15 amino acids. As to this clone: What it recognizes is unknown. The same CDR3 can be traced to other DNA sequences in this sample.

Amplification used 60 Vbeta primers and 13 Jbeta primers. Clones were read by immunoSEQ multiplex PCR, and TCRdb kept only the in-frame ones, dropping some. Its listing shows 130,000 or so clones. The source is a young woman in good health and CMV-seronegative. Sample: PBMCs. The chain joins TRBV7-8 to TRBJ1-1, with 10 bases identical to TRBD1. CDR3 sequence (DNA): TGTGCCAGCAGCTTACGACAGGGGGCCAACACTGAAGCTTTCTTT. Translation gives CASSLRQGANTEAFF.